The 10 T cell receptor beta chains reported below all come from one sample, sequenced in a study of OX40 agonist ivuxolimab in advanced cancers. Clones were sequenced by immunoSEQ multiplex PCR, and TCRdb holds only the in-frame ones, with some missing. The table records some 71,000 clones, 86% of them present only once. The sequenced sample was CD4+ or CD8+ T cells sorted from blood, obtained in a trial of the OX40 agonist ivuxolimab. These receptor sequences come from an adult with an advanced solid tumor such as melanoma, head and neck, liver or kidney cancer.

The CDR3 coding sequence is TGTGCCAGTAGTCTTCGAATCGGTGGACCTGGAAACACCATATATTTT. Translated, it gives CASSLRIGGPGNTIYF. The genes are TRBV19 and TRBJ1-3, with D hard to call. The CDR3 spans 16 residues. Germline CDR1 LNHDA, CDR2 SQIVND (reference sequence). The V end lost 5 bases, the J end lost 2 bases, and 16 bases lay between the germline ends.

The chain recombines TRBV13 with TRBJ2-5, with D possibly matching TRBD2 (6 bases). Germline CDR1 PRHDT, CDR2 FYEKMQ (reference sequence). The CDR3 is made up of 14 amino acids. The V end lost 3 bases, the J end lost 5 bases, and 13 bases lay between the germline ends. CDR3 loop: CASSLRAGSETQYF. The CDR3 DNA follows: TGTGCCAGCAGCTTGAGGGCGGGGTCGGAGACCCAGTACTTC.

The chain uses TRBV28 and TRBJ1-5; TRBD1 matches at 7 bases. The CDR3 runs 13 residues. V gave up 7 bases and J gave up 6 bases; unmatched junction bases: 6. From germline, CDR1 is MDHEN and CDR2 SYDVKM. As DNA, the CDR3 is TGTGCCAGCAAACAGGGGATGATTCAGCCCCAGCATTTT. Protein: CASKQGMIQPQHF.

V gene TRBV30 combines with J gene TRBJ2-6; D uncertain. With 0 bases removed from V and 0 bases from J, the gap between germline ends came to 9 bases. CDR3 length: 16 residues. Germline-derived CDR1 and CDR2 are GTSNPN and SVGIG (reference sequence). The CDR3 DNA reads as TGTGCCTGGAGTGTAGGCAGATTCTCTGGGGCCAACGTCCTGACTTTC. Protein product: CAWSVGRFSGANVLTF.

Only a few counts were recorded for this clone. V and J are TRBV7-7 and TRBJ2-2; TRBD1 might be the D (5 bases). CDR3 length equals 13 residues. The V gene lost 4 bases and the J gene lost 7 bases, with 10 bases spanning the gap. Germline V gene sequence: CDR1 SSHAT, CDR2 FNYEAQ (reference sequence). This CDR3 reads CASSSREGGELFF. Written as DNA, the CDR3 is TGTGCCAGCAGCTCCAGGGAAGGCGGGGAGCTGTTTTTT. The variable domain in full, with the rest retrieved from reference TRBV7-7 and TRBJ2-2, is GAGVSQSPRYKVTKRGQDVTLRCDPISSHATLYWYQQALGQGPEFLTYFNYEAQPDKSGLPSDRFSAERPEGSISTLTIQRTEQRDSAMYRCASSSREGGELFFGEGSRLTVL.

The chain recombines TRBV28 with TRBJ1-6; D is unclear. This CDR3 is built from 12 residues. Trimming removed 4 bases at V and 10 bases at J, with 8 bases between. The V gene's germline CDR1 is MDHEN and CDR2 SYDVKM. This chain's CDR3 is CASSSEVSPLHF. The CDR3 nucleotides are TGTGCCAGCAGTTCCGAGGTCTCACCCCTCCACTTT.

The rearrangement links TRBV28 to TRBJ1-5; 10 bases are a match to TRBD1. Trimming cost V 5 bases and J 6 bases; bases outside gene matches: 7. The germline CDR1 and CDR2 sequences are MDHEN and SYDVKM. This CDR3 comprises 15 residues. The CDR3 loop reads CASSPLTGGIQPQHF. For the CDR3, the DNA is TGTGCCAGCAGTCCTCTGACAGGGGGCATTCAGCCCCAGCATTTT.

The chain employs TRBV11-2 and TRBJ2-7; D is unclear. V was cut by 3 bases and J by 7 bases, with 13 bases left in between. CDR3 length: 13 amino acids. CDR1 is SGHAT and CDR2 is FQNNGV in the germline V gene. The CDR3 DNA reads TGTGCCAGCAGCTTCGCCGGGCCTGGGGAGCAGTACTTC. Translation: CASSFAGPGEQYF.

The J gene is TRBJ2-3, the V gene TRBV11-3, with D hard to call. Germline CDR1 and CDR2: SGHNT and YENEEA. The CDR3 is 14 residues long. The V and J ends lost 0 bases and 6 bases respectively, with 10 bases between them. The CDR3 reads CASSLDRLRDTQYF. In DNA form, the CDR3 reads TGTGCCAGCAGCTTAGATCGCCTTCGGGATACGCAGTATTTT.

The chain couples TRBV27 to TRBJ2-2, with D hard to call. In germline, CDR1 is MNHEY, CDR2 SMNVEV (reference sequence). This CDR3 is built from 15 residues. Trimming removed 2 bases from V and 2 bases from J, with 9 bases in between. This CDR3 reads CASSLHLLNTGELFF. The DNA of the CDR3 is TGTGCCAGCAGTTTACACCTACTAAACACCGGGGAGCTGTTTTTT.